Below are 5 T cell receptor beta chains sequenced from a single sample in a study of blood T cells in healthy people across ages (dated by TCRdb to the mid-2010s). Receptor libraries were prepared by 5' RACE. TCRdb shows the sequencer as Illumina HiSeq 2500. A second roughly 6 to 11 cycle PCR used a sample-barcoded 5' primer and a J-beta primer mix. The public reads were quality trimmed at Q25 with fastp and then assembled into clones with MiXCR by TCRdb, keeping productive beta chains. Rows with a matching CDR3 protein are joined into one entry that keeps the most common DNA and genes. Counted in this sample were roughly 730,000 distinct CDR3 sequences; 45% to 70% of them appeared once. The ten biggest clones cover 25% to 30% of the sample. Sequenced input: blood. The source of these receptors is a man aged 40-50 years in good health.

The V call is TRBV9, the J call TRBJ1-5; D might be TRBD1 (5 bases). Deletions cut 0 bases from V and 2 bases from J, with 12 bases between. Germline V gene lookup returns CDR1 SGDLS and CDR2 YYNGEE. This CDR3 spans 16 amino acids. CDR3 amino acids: CASSVASREGNQPQHF. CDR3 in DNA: TGTGCCAGCAGCGTAGCTTCCAGGGAGGGCAATCAGCCCCAGCATTTT.

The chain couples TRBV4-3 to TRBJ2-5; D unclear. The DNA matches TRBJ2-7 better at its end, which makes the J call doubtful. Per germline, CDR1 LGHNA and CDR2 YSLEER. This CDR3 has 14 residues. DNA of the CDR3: TGCGCCAGCAGCCCAGGAGCATTCGGGTACGAGCAGTACTTC. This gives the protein CASSPGAFGYEQYF.

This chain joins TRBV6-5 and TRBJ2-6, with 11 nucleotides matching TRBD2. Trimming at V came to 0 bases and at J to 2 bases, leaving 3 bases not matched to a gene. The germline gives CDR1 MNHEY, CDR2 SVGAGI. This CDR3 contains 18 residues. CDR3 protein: CASSYSPSGGPGANVLTF. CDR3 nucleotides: TGTGCCAGCAGTTACTCGCCTAGCGGGGGGCCTGGGGCCAACGTCCTGACTTTC.

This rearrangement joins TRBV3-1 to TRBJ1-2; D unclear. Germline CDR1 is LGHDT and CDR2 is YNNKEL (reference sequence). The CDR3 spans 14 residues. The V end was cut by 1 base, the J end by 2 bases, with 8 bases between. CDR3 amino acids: CASSQVRGNYGYTF. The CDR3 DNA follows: TGTGCCAGCAGCCAAGTGCGTGGGAACTATGGCTACACCTTC.

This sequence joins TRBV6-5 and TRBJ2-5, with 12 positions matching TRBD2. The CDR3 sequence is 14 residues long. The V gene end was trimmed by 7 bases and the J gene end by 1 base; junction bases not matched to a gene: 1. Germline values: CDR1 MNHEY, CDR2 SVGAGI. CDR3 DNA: TGTGCCAGCAAACTAGCGGGGGGCCAAGAGACCCAGTACTTC. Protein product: CASKLAGGQETQYF.